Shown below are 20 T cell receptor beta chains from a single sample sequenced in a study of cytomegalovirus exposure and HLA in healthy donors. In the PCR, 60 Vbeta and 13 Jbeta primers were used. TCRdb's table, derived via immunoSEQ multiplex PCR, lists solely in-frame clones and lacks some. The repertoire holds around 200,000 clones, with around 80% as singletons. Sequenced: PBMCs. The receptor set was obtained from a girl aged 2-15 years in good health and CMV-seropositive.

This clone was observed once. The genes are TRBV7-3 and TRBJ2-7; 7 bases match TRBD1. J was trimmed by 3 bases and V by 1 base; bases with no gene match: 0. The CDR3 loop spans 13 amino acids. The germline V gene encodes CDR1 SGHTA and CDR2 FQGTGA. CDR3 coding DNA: TGTGCCAGCAGCTTAAACAGGGGCTACGAGCAGTACTTC. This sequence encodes CASSLNRGYEQYF.

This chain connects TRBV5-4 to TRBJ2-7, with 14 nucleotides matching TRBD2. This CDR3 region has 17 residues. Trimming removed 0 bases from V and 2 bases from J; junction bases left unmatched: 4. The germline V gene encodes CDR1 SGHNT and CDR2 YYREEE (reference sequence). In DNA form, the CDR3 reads TGTGCCAGCAGCTTGGGGGGACTAGCGGGAGTTGCCTACGAGCAGTACTTC. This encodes CASSLGGLAGVAYEQYF.

The CDR3 loop reads CACRLASSTDTQYF. The CDR3 DNA is TGTGCCTGTCGATTAGCGTCTAGCACAGATACGCAGTATTTT. The chain links TRBV30 to TRBJ2-3; possibly TRBD2 for D (5 bases). Looked up from germline, CDR1 is GTSNPN and CDR2 is SVGIG (reference sequence). The CDR3 consists of 14 residues. The germline V and J ends were trimmed by 6 bases and 0 bases, with 13 bases remaining between them.

The CDR3 loop is CATTSTGIEAFF. The CDR3 DNA reads as TGTGCCACCACAAGTACAGGGATTGAAGCTTTCTTT. The gene calls are TRBV6-5 and TRBJ1-1; D is perhaps TRBD1 (6 bases). In germline, CDR1 is MNHEY, CDR2 SVGAGI. V lost 10 bases to trimming and J lost 7 bases, with 16 bases between them. There are 12 residues in the CDR3.

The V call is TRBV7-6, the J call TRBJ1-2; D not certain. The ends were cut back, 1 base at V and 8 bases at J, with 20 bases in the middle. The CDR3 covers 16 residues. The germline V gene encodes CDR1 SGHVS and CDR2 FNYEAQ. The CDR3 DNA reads TGTGCCAGCAGCTTAGGGGAGACCCCCTCCCTTAGCGGCTACACCTTC. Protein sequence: CASSLGETPSLSGYTF.

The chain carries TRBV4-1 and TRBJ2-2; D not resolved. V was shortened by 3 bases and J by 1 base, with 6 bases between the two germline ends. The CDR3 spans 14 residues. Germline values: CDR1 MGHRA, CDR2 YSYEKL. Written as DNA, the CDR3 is TGCGCCAGCAGCCAGATAGTGAACACCGGGGAGCTGTTTTTT. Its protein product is CASSQIVNTGELFF.

The CDR3 coding sequence is TGTGCCAGCAGCGTAGGCTCCTGGACAGTCATGGGTGAGCAGTTCTTC. It yields the protein CASSVGSWTVMGEQFF. V gene TRBV9 combines with J gene TRBJ2-1; a weak D match, TRBD1 (6 bases). The V gene lost 0 bases and the J gene lost 9 bases, with 19 bases spanning the gap. CDR3 size: 16 residues. Germline CDR1 SGDLS, CDR2 YYNGEE.

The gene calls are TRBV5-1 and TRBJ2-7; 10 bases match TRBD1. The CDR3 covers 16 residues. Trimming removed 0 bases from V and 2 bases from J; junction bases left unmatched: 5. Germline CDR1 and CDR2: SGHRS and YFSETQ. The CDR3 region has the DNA TGCGCCAGCAGCTTGGGAGGGGGACAGGGGACCTACGAGCAGTACTTC. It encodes CASSLGGGQGTYEQYF.

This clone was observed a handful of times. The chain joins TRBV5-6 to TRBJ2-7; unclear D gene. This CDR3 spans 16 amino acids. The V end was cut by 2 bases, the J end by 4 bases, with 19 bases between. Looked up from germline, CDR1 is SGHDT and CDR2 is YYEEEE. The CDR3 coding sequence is TGTGCCAGCAGCTTCGGATATAGCTGGGTGACTTACGAGCAGTACTTC. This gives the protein CASSFGYSWVTYEQYF.

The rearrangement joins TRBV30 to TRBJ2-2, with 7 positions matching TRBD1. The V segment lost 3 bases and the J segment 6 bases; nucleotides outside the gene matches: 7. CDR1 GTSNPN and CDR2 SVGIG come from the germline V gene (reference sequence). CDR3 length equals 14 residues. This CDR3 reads CAWRTGVVAGELFF. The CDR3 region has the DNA TGTGCCTGGAGAACAGGGGTAGTCGCCGGGGAGCTGTTTTTT.

CDR3 in amino acids: CASSFNQGPQHF. The CDR3, as DNA: TGTGCCAGCAGTTTTAATCAGGGGCCCCAGCATTTT. The chain joins TRBV27 to TRBJ1-5; the D gene is possibly TRBD1 (5 bases). Trimming stripped 3 bases from V and 9 bases from J, with 9 bases between. Per the germline V gene, CDR1 is MNHEY and CDR2 is SMNVEV (reference sequence). The CDR3 contains 12 residues.

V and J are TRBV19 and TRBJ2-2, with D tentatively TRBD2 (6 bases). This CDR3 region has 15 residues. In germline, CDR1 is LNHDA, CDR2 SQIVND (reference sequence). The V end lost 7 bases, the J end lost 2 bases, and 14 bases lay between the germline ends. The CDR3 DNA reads TGTGCCAGTAACACGGGACTGGTCAACACCGGGGAGCTGTTTTTT. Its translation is CASNTGLVNTGELFF.

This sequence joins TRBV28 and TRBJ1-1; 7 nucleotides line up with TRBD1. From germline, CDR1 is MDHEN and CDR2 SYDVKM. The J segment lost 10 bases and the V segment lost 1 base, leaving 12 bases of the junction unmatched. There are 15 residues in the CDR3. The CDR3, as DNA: TGTGCCAGCAGTTTATCTAACTCCAGGGGGTGGTCAGCTTTCTTT. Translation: CASSLSNSRGWSAFF. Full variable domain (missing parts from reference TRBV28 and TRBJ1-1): DVKVTQSSRYLVKRTGEKVFLECVQDMDHENMFWYRQDPGLGLRLIYFSYDVKMKEKGDIPEGYSVSREKKERFSLILESASTNQTSMYLCASSLSNSRGWSAFFGQGTRLTVV.

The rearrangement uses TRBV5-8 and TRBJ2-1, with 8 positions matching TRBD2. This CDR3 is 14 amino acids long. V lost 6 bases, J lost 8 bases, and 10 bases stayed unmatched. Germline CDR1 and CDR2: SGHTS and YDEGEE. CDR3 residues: CASTVDGGRYEQFF. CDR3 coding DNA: TGTGCCAGCACCGTTGATGGCGGGAGGTATGAGCAGTTCTTC. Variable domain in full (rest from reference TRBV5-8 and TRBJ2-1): EAGVTQSPTHLIKTRGQQATLRCSPISGHTSVYWYQQALGLGLQFLLWYDEGEERNRGNFPPRFSGRQFPNYSSELNVNALELEDSALYLCASTVDGGRYEQFFGPGTRLTVL.

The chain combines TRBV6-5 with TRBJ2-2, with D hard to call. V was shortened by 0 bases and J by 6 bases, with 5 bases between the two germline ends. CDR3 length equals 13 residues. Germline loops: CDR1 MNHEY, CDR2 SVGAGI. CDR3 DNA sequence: TGTGCCAGCAGTTACTCGACACCCGGGGAGCTGTTTTTT. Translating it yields CASSYSTPGELFF.

The CDR3: CASRFRASGNADTQYF. CDR3 bases: TGTGCCAGCAGGTTCCGGGCTAGCGGGAATGCAGATACGCAGTATTTT. J is TRBJ2-3 and V is TRBV27, with 9 bases that match TRBD2. The J segment lost 4 bases and the V segment lost 6 bases, leaving 11 bases of the junction unmatched. Germline V gene lookup returns CDR1 MNHEY and CDR2 SMNVEV (reference sequence). CDR3 length: 16 amino acids.

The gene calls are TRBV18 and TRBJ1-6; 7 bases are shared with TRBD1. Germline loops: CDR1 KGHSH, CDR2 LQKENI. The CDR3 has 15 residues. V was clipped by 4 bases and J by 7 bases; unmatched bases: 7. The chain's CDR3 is CASSRQGVRNSPLHF. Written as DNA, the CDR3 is TGTGCCAGCTCACGCCAGGGGGTAAGGAATTCACCCCTCCACTTT.

The CDR3 region is CASRPGGTNQPQHF. The CDR3 bases are TGTGCCAGCAGACCCGGGGGGACCAATCAGCCCCAGCATTTT. The chain is built from TRBV6-1 and TRBJ1-5; tentative D call: TRBD1 (5 bases). Germline-derived CDR1 and CDR2 are MNHNS and SASEGT. Deletions cut 6 bases from V and 3 bases from J, with 12 bases between. The CDR3 covers 14 residues.

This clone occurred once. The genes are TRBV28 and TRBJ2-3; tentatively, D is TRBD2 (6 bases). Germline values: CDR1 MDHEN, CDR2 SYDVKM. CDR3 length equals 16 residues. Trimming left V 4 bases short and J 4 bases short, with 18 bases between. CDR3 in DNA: TGTGCCAGCAGTTCTCCGGGAGTGAGGTTTGCAGATACGCAGTATTTT. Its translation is CASSSPGVRFADTQYF.

The DNA for the CDR3 is TGTGCCAGCAGCTTGGGATTATGGACAGGGCTAGCCTCCTACGAGCAGTACTTC. Amino acid sequence: CASSLGLWTGLASYEQYF. V gene TRBV5-6 combines with J gene TRBJ2-7, with 8 bases that match TRBD1. After removal of 0 bases from V and 0 bases from J, the junction contained 11 bases not matched to a gene. The CDR3 runs 18 residues. CDR1 and CDR2 from the germline V gene are SGHDT and YYEEEE.